Following are 13 T cell receptor beta chains from one sample sequenced in a study of tumor-infiltrating lymphocytes in primary liver carcinoma. Unsorted whole blood yielded the blood RNA, and germline DNA was also extracted. Synthesis of TCR beta cDNA was carried out from 500 ng total RNA with a constant-region primer. Employing slightly modified ARM-PCR, three nested multiplex PCR rounds were run, and these gave rise to the TCR beta libraries. TRBV1-TRBV30 forward primers paired with a C-beta reverse primer were used in the first two PCR rounds, which ran roughly 9 cycles each. TCRdb re-called the multiplex PCR reads with MiXCR, one entry per CDR3 protein. The repertoire holds about 300,000 distinct CDR3 sequences, with 65% as singletons. Material: peripheral blood. Every receptor here comes from a man aged 40-50 years with primary liver carcinoma and hepatitis B virus infection.

As concerns this clonotype: A much larger clonotype is one base distant, so this may be a read error. The gene calls are TRBV10-3 and TRBJ1-2; D may be TRBD1 (5 bases). The CDR3 sequence is 14 residues long. The germline V gene encodes CDR1 ENHRY and CDR2 SYGVKD. CDR3 sequence (DNA): TGTGCCATCAGTGGACAAACAGGTCCCTATGACTACACCTTC. Translation: CAISGQTGPYDYTF.

Comment on this clonotype: The germline gene is not matched at one end of the junction; a read error may be the cause. V gene TRBV11-2 combines with J gene TRBJ2-1; 10 bases are a match to TRBD2. Germline V gives CDR1 SGHAT, CDR2 FQNNGV. The CDR3 loop spans 15 amino acids. The CDR3, as DNA: TGTGCCCGCAGTTTTCGGAGCGGGAGGGGCGATGAGCAGTTCTTC. Translation: CARSFRSGRGDEQFF.

This clonotype was counted once. A much bigger clone sits one base away, suggesting this may be a read error. Here the CDR3 DNA reads TGTGCCAGCAGTCCCCCGTATGGGGTGAATTCACCCCTCCACTTT. Residues: CASSPPYGVNSPLHF. The chain uses TRBV6-5 and TRBJ1-6, with D unclear. Germline values: CDR1 MNHEY, CDR2 SVGAGI. V was trimmed by 5 bases and J by 7 bases, leaving 15 bases between them. This CDR3 is built from 15 residues.

About this clonotype: Likely a read error: the CDR3 ends without its conserved phenylalanine or tryptophan. This chain links TRBV11-2 with TRBJ2-5; possible D gene TRBD1, 6 bases. CDR1 and CDR2 from the germline V gene are SGHAT and FQNNGV. V dropped 11 bases and J dropped 2 bases, with 21 bases sitting between them. The CDR3 runs to 15 residues. For the CDR3, the DNA is TGTGCCGGCAAGTCAGGGGTCGGGATACAAGAGACCCAGTACTCC. Residues: CAGKSGVGIQETQYS.

Many counts were recorded for this clonotype. The chain joins TRBV6-5 to TRBJ1-1; 12 bases fit TRBD1. This CDR3 contains 13 residues. The V segment lost 2 bases and the J segment 9 bases; nucleotides outside the gene matches: 1. Germline V gives CDR1 MNHEY, CDR2 SVGAGI. The CDR3 protein is CASSYRDRGQAFF. The CDR3 DNA reads TGTGCCAGCAGTTACAGGGACAGGGGGCAAGCTTTCTTT.

The V gene is TRBV6-1, the J gene TRBJ1-5; D is undetermined. The CDR3 runs 12 residues. V was trimmed by 7 bases and J by 7 bases, leaving 11 bases between them. Germline CDR1 reads MNHNS; CDR2 reads SASEGT. The CDR3 sequence: CASTVKGQPQHF. CDR3 in DNA: TGTGCCAGCACTGTCAAGGGACAGCCCCAGCATTTT.

Only a few counts were recorded for this clonotype. The V and J genes are TRBV24-1 and TRBJ2-1; D gene unclear. Germline lookup yields CDR1 KGHDR and CDR2 SFDVKD. This CDR3 is built from 13 residues. With 4 bases removed from V and 2 bases from J, the gap between germline ends came to 5 bases. The CDR3 spells CATSETAYNEQFF. The CDR3, as DNA: TGTGCCACCAGTGAAACAGCCTACAATGAGCAGTTCTTC.

This clonotype was seen repeatedly, ten times or more. The chain is built from TRBV6-2 or TRBV6-3 and TRBJ2-7; the D is unclear. The ends were cut back, 2 bases at V and 1 base at J, with 9 bases in the middle. CDR3 length: 14 residues. Germline V gene data show CDR1 as MNHEY and CDR2 as SVGEGT. CDR3 sequence (DNA): TGTGCCAGCAGTTACATTCAGTCTTCCTACGAGCAGTACTTC. It is translated as CASSYIQSSYEQYF.

This clonotype has ten or more counts. The gene calls are TRBV5-4 and TRBJ2-7; 7 nucleotides line up with TRBD2. This CDR3 comprises 14 residues. The germline gives CDR1 SGHNT, CDR2 YYREEE (reference sequence). V dropped 5 bases and J dropped 6; count of bases not matched to a gene: 11. The chain's CDR3 is CASSATGTKLEQYF. CDR3 nucleotide sequence: TGTGCCAGCAGTGCGACCGGGACTAAGCTCGAGCAGTACTTC.

This clonotype was counted many times. This sequence joins TRBV5-5 and TRBJ1-4; D possibly corresponds to TRBD1 (6 bases). The CDR3 runs to 15 residues. Germline V gene data show CDR1 as SGHKS and CDR2 as YYEKEE (reference sequence). V dropped 0 bases and J dropped 1 base, with 7 bases sitting between them. CDR3 bases: TGTGCCAGCAGCTTGGAACAGGGAACTAATGAAAAACTGTTTTTT. Its protein product is CASSLEQGTNEKLFF.

The chain carries TRBV6-1 and TRBJ2-3, with D tentatively TRBD1 (6 bases). Germline-derived CDR1 and CDR2 are MNHNS and SASEGT. V lost 1 base and J lost 3, with 14 bases in between. The CDR3 covers 16 residues. The CDR3 is CASSEEGDQSTDTQYF. CDR3 DNA sequence: TGTGCCAGCAGTGAAGAGGGGGACCAATCAACAGATACGCAGTATTTT.

This clonotype was seen a handful of times. The rearrangement uses TRBV7-9 and TRBJ2-2; no definite D call. CDR1 is SEHNR, CDR2 FQNEAQ, per germline (reference sequence). This CDR3 has 16 residues. Deletions cut 7 bases from V and 3 bases from J, with 18 bases between. The chain's CDR3 is CASIETPSGDTGELFF. The CDR3 DNA is TGTGCCAGCATTGAGACCCCCTCTGGGGACACCGGGGAGCTGTTTTTT.

Details on this clonotype: As the CDR3 is not closed by the conserved phenylalanine or tryptophan, this likely results from a read error. The DNA is omitted, as the CDR3 cannot be located on it reliably, and the CDR3 follows TCRdb's listing. V is TRBV5-1 and J is TRBJ2-1; TRBD1, as called in the table, went unchecked against the DNA. The CDR3 is 14 amino acids in total, end residues counted. Germline V gene data show CDR1 as SGHRS and CDR2 as YFSETQ. The CDR3 region is CASSFRGADNKLFS.